This T cell receptor (beta chain) was captured by sequencing in a study of blood T cell repertoires in COVID-19. Overall study context: COVID-19 samples, acute and convalescent, were from the United States, Italy and Spain.

J was trimmed by 4 bases and V by 1 base; bases with no gene match: 3. Germline V gene lookup returns CDR1 SGHDT and CDR2 YYEEEE. The length of the CDR3 is 15 residues. Study processing details: From reference gene primer amplification, estimates of nucleated cell counts were derived. TCRdb's table, derived via immunoSEQ multiplex PCR, lists solely in-frame clones and lacks some. The V and J calls and clone size were taken over from that table, and D and trimming were inferred from the DNA. The table includes around 380,000 clones, roughly 77% detected once. This TCR came from a human donor with acute or convalescent COVID-19. The donor label of this sample is uncertain. This chain uses TRBV5-6 with TRBJ1-2; 11 bases fit TRBD1. Sequencing was done on a sample of peripheral blood. Here the CDR3 DNA reads TGTGCCAGCAGCTTGTGGGGACAGGGGGTCTATGGCTACACCTTC. Translating it yields CASSLWGQGVYGYTF.